This record concerns one T cell receptor beta chain sequence. This entry comes from a study of blood T cell repertoires in COVID-19. Across the whole study: Acute and convalescent COVID-19 specimens originated in the United States, Italy and Spain. T cells, B-cell-depleted T cells, or PBMCs supplied cDNA or gDNA.

Authors' analysis steps: Estimates of nucleated cell counts were drawn from the amplification of reference gene primers. This table comes from immunoSEQ multiplex PCR, and its TCRdb copy is limited to in-frame clones, with some not included. That table is the source of V, J and clone size, and D and trimming were worked out from the DNA. The table lists some 330,000 clones, around 83% of them singletons. Unmatched junction bases numbered 13, after V lost 4 bases and J lost 2 bases. In germline, CDR1 is MNHEY, CDR2 SVGEGT. The CDR3 covers 18 residues. Participant reports of clinical history set cohort assignment.

The TCR sequence derives from a woman between 50 and 59 years old who had recovered from COVID-19. The chain has TRBV6-2 or TRBV6-3 and TRBJ2-3, with 9 positions matching TRBD2. The material sequenced was PBMCs or T cells enriched from blood (not recorded which). In nucleotides, the CDR3 is TGTGCCAGCAGTTTTGAAGCGGGAGGCCGGAAATTCACAGATACGCAGTATTTT. Amino acids: CASSFEAGGRKFTDTQYF.